Listed here are 20 T cell receptor beta chains from one sample, sequenced in a study of early T cells in non-severe SARS-CoV-2 infection. TCRdb itself ran the 5' RACE reads through MiXCR, one entry per CDR3 protein. The top ten clones hold about 1.1% of a sample with approximately 73,000 distinct CDR3 sequences, over 10% of them seen once. The sequenced sample consisted of whole blood. These receptors were collected from an adult who was a healthcare worker with PCR-confirmed SARS-CoV-2 infection or an uninfected control (not recorded which).

This clonotype has just a few counts. The chain couples TRBV9 to TRBJ2-3, with 9 bases identical to TRBD2. Trimming took 1 base from V and 5 from J; bases not matched to a gene: 8. The CDR3 extends over 16 amino acids. Germline V gene data show CDR1 as SGDLS and CDR2 as YYNGEE. The CDR3 DNA sequence: TGTGCCAGCAGCGTATACGCGGGGGGGCTGGAAGATACGCAGTATTTT. This encodes CASSVYAGGLEDTQYF.

V and J are TRBV19 and TRBJ1-5; a weak D match, TRBD1 (6 bases). CDR1 is LNHDA and CDR2 is SQIVND in the germline V gene (reference sequence). This CDR3 is 14 amino acids long. Trimming left V 0 bases short and J 7 bases short, with 10 bases between. CDR3 protein: CASSIDRGGQPQHF. CDR3 bases: TGTGCCAGTAGTATAGATCGGGGGGGCCAGCCCCAGCATTTT.

This clonotype was detected a few times. The V gene is TRBV12-3 or TRBV12-4, the J gene TRBJ2-2, with D possibly being TRBD1 (6 bases). Trimming pared 7 bases from V and 5 bases from J, leaving 11 bases between. The CDR3 contains 13 residues. CDR3 loop: CASKTGGTGELFF. The CDR3 region has the DNA TGTGCCAGCAAGACAGGCGGAACCGGGGAGCTGTTTTTT.

The rearrangement joins TRBV10-2 to TRBJ1-6, with D tentatively TRBD1 (5 bases). Germline V gene lookup returns CDR1 WSHSY and CDR2 SAAADI. V lost 8 bases and J 10 bases, leaving 9 bases between the germline ends. The CDR3 covers 11 residues. The CDR3 is CASREGSPLHF. DNA of the CDR3: TGCGCCAGCCGGGAGGGGTCACCCCTCCACTTT.

The chain has TRBV20-1 and TRBJ1-1, with 7 bases that match TRBD1. The trim removed 6 bases at V and 0 bases at J, leaving 4 bases unmatched. Germline values: CDR1 DFQATT, CDR2 SNEGSKA (reference sequence). The CDR3 has 13 amino acids. The chain's CDR3 is CSAPGQMNTEAFF. The CDR3 nucleotides read TGCAGTGCCCCGGGACAGATGAACACTGAAGCTTTCTTT.

This clonotype was seen a single time. This chain links TRBV10-3 with TRBJ2-3; unclear D gene. This CDR3 has 16 amino acids. Germline V gene sequence: CDR1 ENHRY, CDR2 SYGVKD. Trimming left V 2 bases short and J 2 bases short, with 14 bases between. The CDR3 sequence: CAISEGRRSNTDTQYF. DNA for the CDR3: TGTGCCATCAGTGAGGGCAGAAGATCTAACACAGATACGCAGTATTTT.

This clonotype was observed many times. The gene calls are TRBV25-1 and TRBJ2-5; no reliable D call. This CDR3 comprises 13 residues. V was clipped by 10 bases and J by 2 bases, with 14 bases between them. Germline lookup yields CDR1 MGHDK and CDR2 SYGVNS. CDR3 in amino acids: CATSTNGQETQYF. In DNA form, the CDR3 reads TGTGCCACCTCAACTAACGGACAAGAGACCCAGTACTTC.

This clonotype was counted a few times. This chain joins TRBV19 and TRBJ2-6, with unresolved D. Looked up from germline, CDR1 is LNHDA and CDR2 is SQIVND (reference sequence). This CDR3 is built from 16 residues. Trimming cost V 4 bases and J 0 bases, with 10 bases left between them. CDR3 nucleotides: TGTGCCAGTAGTAACGGATCCCCCTCTGGGGCCAACGTCCTGACTTTC. Its translation is CASSNGSPSGANVLTF.

The genes are TRBV12-3 or TRBV12-4 and TRBJ2-3, with 7 bases fitting TRBD2. This CDR3 region has 16 residues. J lost 2 bases, V lost 3 bases, and 8 bases had no gene match. The CDR3, as DNA: TGTGCCAGCAGTTTCCTGGCGGGGGTCACCACAGATACGCAGTATTTT. Amino acids: CASSFLAGVTTDTQYF.

This chain uses TRBV28 with TRBJ2-7; a possible D gene is TRBD1 (6 bases). This CDR3 is built from 15 residues. Germline assignment: CDR1 MDHEN and CDR2 SYDVKM. Between the trimmed V and J ends, which lost 3 bases and 3 bases, there was a span of 15 bases. CDR3 coding DNA: TGTGCCAGCAGTTTTCCCGCAGGACAGCACTACGAGCAGTACTTC. Translation gives CASSFPAGQHYEQYF.

This clonotype was seen at least ten times. The chain carries TRBV5-4 and TRBJ2-3, with D possibly TRBD1 on 5 matching bases. The V end lost 0 bases, the J end lost 0 bases, and 17 bases lay between the germline ends. The germline gives CDR1 SGHNT, CDR2 YYREEE (reference sequence). The CDR3 spans 18 residues. CDR3 amino acids: CASSLVGQIPLSTDTQYF. Written as DNA, the CDR3 is TGTGCCAGCAGCTTGGTGGGGCAGATCCCTCTGAGCACAGATACGCAGTATTTT.

The V and J genes are TRBV28 and TRBJ1-6, with 9 bases identical to TRBD1. CDR3 length: 15 residues. V lost 8 bases to trimming and J lost 5 bases; unmatched junction nucleotides: 7. The germline V gene has CDR1 MDHEN and CDR2 SYDVKM. The CDR3: CASSEGDRDNSPLHF. For the CDR3, the DNA is TGTGCCAGCTCAGAGGGGGACAGGGATAATTCACCCCTCCACTTT.

This clonotype was recorded a few times. The chain uses TRBV6-2 or TRBV6-3 and TRBJ2-1; 8 bases match TRBD2. CDR3 length: 17 residues. V was clipped by 4 bases and J by 0 bases; unmatched bases: 8. Germline V lookup: CDR1 MNHEY, CDR2 SVGEGT. The CDR3: CASSSRLALSSYNEQFF. The CDR3 DNA reads TGTGCCAGCAGTTCCAGACTAGCGCTAAGCTCCTACAATGAGCAGTTCTTC.

This clonotype was seen more than once but under ten times. The chain is built from TRBV10-2 and TRBJ1-6; the D gene is possibly TRBD1 (5 bases). The CDR3 totals 15 residues. CDR1 WSHSY and CDR2 SAAADI come from the germline V gene. V gave up 3 bases and J gave up 3 bases, with 9 bases separating them. The CDR3 loop reads CASSDEQVYNSPLHF. CDR3 nucleotides: TGCGCCAGCAGTGATGAACAGGTCTATAATTCACCCCTCCACTTT.

The V call is TRBV28, the J call TRBJ2-1; 10 nucleotides line up with TRBD2. Germline V CDR1 and CDR2: MDHEN, SYDVKM. J was trimmed by 6 bases and V by 3 bases; bases with no gene match: 5. The CDR3 extends over 15 amino acids. The CDR3 reads CASSLTSGLINEQFF. The CDR3 coding sequence is TGTGCCAGCAGTTTGACTAGCGGGTTGATCAATGAGCAGTTCTTC. The full variable domain, its missing parts supplied by reference TRBV28 and TRBJ2-1, is DVKVTQSSRYLVKRTGEKVFLECVQDMDHENMFWYRQDPGLGLRLIYFSYDVKMKEKGDIPEGYSVSREKKERFSLILESASTNQTSMYLCASSLTSGLINEQFFGPGTRLTVL.

The chain recombines TRBV7-2 with TRBJ2-5, with TRBD1 matching 8 bases. The germline CDR1 and CDR2 sequences are SGHTA and FQGNSA. V shed 3 bases, J shed 5 bases, and the junction held 8 bases outside the gene matches. The CDR3 loop spans 15 amino acids. The CDR3 nucleotides read TGTGCCAGCAGCTTCCAGACAGGGGCGGGGGAGACCCAGTACTTC. This translates into CASSFQTGAGETQYF.

The chain joins TRBV12-3 or TRBV12-4 to TRBJ1-1; D is undetermined. This CDR3 is 11 amino acids long. V lost 3 bases and J 7 bases, leaving 6 bases between the germline ends. The CDR3 region is CASSLASEAFF. CDR3 sequence (DNA): TGTGCCAGCAGTTTGGCTAGTGAAGCTTTCTTT.

This clonotype was observed many times. The chain joins TRBV7-9 to TRBJ1-1; D remains unclear. This CDR3 has 11 amino acids. CDR1 is SEHNR, CDR2 FQNEAQ, per germline (reference sequence). Trimming left V 7 bases short and J 4 bases short, with 7 bases between. CDR3 bases: TGTGCCAGCACCAAGGGCACTGAAGCTTTCTTT. Translated: CASTKGTEAFF.

This clonotype appeared many times. V gene TRBV28 combines with J gene TRBJ2-2; TRBD1 or TRBD2 may be the D gene (5 bases each). The germline V gene has CDR1 MDHEN and CDR2 SYDVKM. V lost 4 bases and J lost 4, with 13 bases in between. The CDR3 length is 15 residues. The CDR3 DNA is TGTGCCAGCAGTTCCCAGGGTCGGGGCACCGGGGAGCTGTTTTTT. This sequence encodes CASSSQGRGTGELFF.

The chain recombines TRBV28 with TRBJ2-7, with 8 bases fitting TRBD1. Germline V lookup: CDR1 MDHEN, CDR2 SYDVKM. The CDR3 has 15 residues. V was pared by 5 bases and J by 7 bases, with 13 bases of the junction left unmatched. CDR3 DNA: TGTGCCAGCAGTCCGCCCCCGGACAGGGCGAGGGAGCAGTACTTC. This codes for CASSPPPDRAREQYF.